This T cell receptor beta chain came from a study of shared clonotypes between healthy human individuals. As to this clone: Its antigen is not identified. A read error may produce the germline difference seen at one junction end.

General observations from the study: Sampling included only blood; tissue repertoires likely differ. Clonotype sharing across donors was expected to vary with sequencing depth.

The assay was immunoSEQ multiplex PCR, and TCRdb's table has in-frame clones only and misses some. The sample records roughly 500,000 clones, over 65% being singletons. It was tens of millions of PBMCs that unsorted samples used for genomic DNA. CDR3 length: 12 residues. Germline V gene sequence: CDR1 SQVTM, CDR2 ANQGSEA. Sequenced material: PBMCs. The rearrangement joins TRBV29-1 to TRBJ2-4; D is undetermined. The TCR originated in a woman aged 40 to 55 in good health. Some clones in this sample may be carry-over from other donors' samples. CDR3 nucleotide sequence: TGCAGCGTTGAGTCCCAGGAGAACATTCGGTACTTC. This gives the protein CSVESQENIRYF.